This record concerns one T cell receptor (beta chain) sequence. This CDR3 is built from 15 residues. In germline, CDR1 is SNHLY, CDR2 FYNNEI. The V end lost 7 bases, the J end lost 4 bases, and 19 bases lay between the germline ends. These data are taken from a study of blood T cell repertoires in COVID-19. Looking at the study overall: There were acute and convalescent COVID-19 samples, and they came from the United States, Italy and Spain. Sample material is recorded as cDNA or gDNA derived from T cells, B-cell-depleted T cells, or PBMCs.

Source study methods: Nucleated cell counts were estimated from reference gene primer amplification. Assay used: immunoSEQ multiplex PCR; TCRdb lists only in-frame clones, some missing. V, J and clone size were drawn from that table, and D and trimming were deduced from the DNA. The table shows 130,000 or so clones, with around 85% occurring only once. The gene calls are TRBV2 and TRBJ1-1, with D possibly matching TRBD1 (5 bases). Sequencing input: peripheral blood. This sequence originates from a human donor in a cohort sampled during active COVID-19. CDR3: CASIEVRGRFTEAFF. DNA for the CDR3: TGTGCCAGCATTGAGGTTAGGGGCCGCTTCACTGAAGCTTTCTTT.